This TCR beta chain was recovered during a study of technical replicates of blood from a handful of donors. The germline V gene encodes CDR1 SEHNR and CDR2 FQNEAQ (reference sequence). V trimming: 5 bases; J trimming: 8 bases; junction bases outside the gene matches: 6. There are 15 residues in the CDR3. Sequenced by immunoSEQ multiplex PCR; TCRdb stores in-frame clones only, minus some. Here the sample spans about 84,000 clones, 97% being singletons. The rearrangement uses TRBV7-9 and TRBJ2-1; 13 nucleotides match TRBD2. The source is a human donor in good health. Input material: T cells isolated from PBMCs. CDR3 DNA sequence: TGTGCCAGCAGCGCAACTAGCGGGAGGGCCTATGAGCAGTTCTTC. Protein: CASSATSGRAYEQFF. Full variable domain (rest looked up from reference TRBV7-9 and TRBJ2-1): DTGVSQNPRHKITKRGQNVTFRCDPISEHNRLYWYRQTLGQGPEFLTYFQNEAQLEKSRLLSDRFSAERPKGSFSTLEIQRTEQGDSAMYLCASSATSGRAYEQFFGPGTRLTVL.